This T cell receptor (beta chain) emerged from a study of early T cells in non-severe SARS-CoV-2 infection. Germline V gives CDR1 SGHAT, CDR2 FQNNGV. V was cut by 4 bases and J by 3 bases, with 22 bases left in between. The CDR3 runs to 17 residues. TCRdb processed the 5' RACE reads anew with MiXCR; each CDR3 protein has one entry. Found here are roughly 46,000 distinct CDR3 sequences, 5% to 5.5% of them singletons; the top ten hold approximately 5.4%. This clonotype came up a few times. The rearrangement joins TRBV11-2 to TRBJ2-7, with D tentatively TRBD2 (6 bases). The material sequenced was whole blood, taken at baseline. The TCR comes from an adult who was a healthcare worker with PCR-confirmed SARS-CoV-2 infection or an uninfected control (not recorded which). CDR3 nucleotide sequence: TGTGCCAGCAGCTCCGGATTCTATGCGGGAAACTACTACGAGCAGTACTTC. Translation: CASSSGFYAGNYYEQYF.